A single T cell receptor (beta chain) is shown here with its context. The source of the sample is a study of blood T cell repertoires in COVID-19. V lost 5 bases, J lost 4 bases, and 17 bases lay in between. Germline V gene data show CDR1 as SGHAT and CDR2 as FQNNGV. This CDR3 region has 15 residues. Data came from immunoSEQ multiplex PCR; TCRdb stores just in-frame clones and leaves some out. The table records about 310,000 clones, roughly 86% of them present only once. The material sequenced was PBMCs or T cells enriched from blood (not recorded which). The chain couples TRBV11-2 to TRBJ1-2; D perhaps matches TRBD1 (6 bases). This clonotype originated in a woman aged 30 to 39 who had recovered from COVID-19. DNA for the CDR3: TGTGCCAGCAGCCTTATGGGGGCAGGGCTCTATGGCTACACCTTC. Amino acids: CASSLMGAGLYGYTF.